The 26 T cell receptor beta chains reported below all come from one sample, sequenced in a study of cytomegalovirus exposure and HLA in healthy donors. The PCR made use of 60 Vbeta and 13 Jbeta primers. The protocol was immunoSEQ multiplex PCR, while the TCRdb copy is restricted to in-frame clones and leaves out a portion. The sample has 90,000 to 150,000 clones, over 8.5% seen once; the top ten hold around 6.1%. Sequencing was carried out using PBMCs. Every receptor here comes from a woman in her forties in good health and CMV-seropositive.

This clone came up a few times. This sequence joins TRBV4-1 and TRBJ2-1; TRBD2 aligns across 11 bases. V was pared by 4 bases and J by 4 bases, with 9 bases of the junction left unmatched. The CDR3 has 17 amino acids. CDR1 is MGHRA and CDR2 is YSYEKL in the germline V gene. CDR3 DNA: TGCGCCAGCAGCCGTGCTGGACTAGCGGGCGCATACAATGAGCAGTTCTTC. It yields the protein CASSRAGLAGAYNEQFF.

This clone was counted between two and nine times. V is TRBV5-1 and J is TRBJ2-7, with D possibly matching TRBD2 (6 bases). Germline values: CDR1 SGHRS, CDR2 YFSETQ. V lost 0 bases to trimming and J lost 2 bases, with 12 bases between them. The CDR3 is 15 residues long. The DNA for the CDR3 is TGCGCCAGCAGCTTGGCGACGGGGGAAGCCTACGAGCAGTACTTC. Protein product: CASSLATGEAYEQYF.

This clone was counted a few times. V gene TRBV13 combines with J gene TRBJ2-1, with 13 bases that match TRBD2. Germline V gene sequence: CDR1 PRHDT, CDR2 FYEKMQ (reference sequence). Trimming removed 5 bases from V and 0 bases from J; junction bases left unmatched: 7. The CDR3 loop spans 18 amino acids. In DNA form, the CDR3 reads TGTGCCAGCAGCCTCCTGGGACTAGCGGGGCCCTCCTACAATGAGCAGTTCTTC. Translating it yields CASSLLGLAGPSYNEQFF.

This clone was seen more than once but under ten times. The chain joins TRBV19 to TRBJ2-7; 9 positions match TRBD1. The CDR3 is 15 residues long. Germline values: CDR1 LNHDA, CDR2 SQIVND (reference sequence). Germline trimming cut 7 bases from V and 2 bases from J; bases unmatched to any gene: 9. The CDR3: CASTLGQGRAYEQYF. The CDR3 region has the DNA TGTGCCAGTACCCTCGGACAGGGGAGGGCCTACGAGCAGTACTTC. The full variable domain, with the rest looked up from reference TRBV19 and TRBJ2-7, is DGGITQSPKYLFRKEGQNVTLSCEQNLNHDAMYWYRQDPGQGLRLIYYSQIVNDFQKGDIAEGYSVSREKKESFPLTVTSAQKNPTAFYLCASTLGQGRAYEQYFGPGTRLTVT.

The chain's CDR3 is CASSPSEWDIGTEAFF. The CDR3, as DNA: TGTGCCAGTAGTCCTTCCGAGTGGGACATCGGCACTGAAGCTTTCTTT. The gene calls are TRBV19 and TRBJ1-1; possibly TRBD1 for D (6 bases). The CDR3 extends over 16 amino acids. Trimming left V 5 bases short and J 4 bases short, with 20 bases between. Germline values: CDR1 LNHDA, CDR2 SQIVND (reference sequence). Full variable domain (missing parts from reference TRBV19 and TRBJ1-1): DGGITQSPKYLFRKEGQNVTLSCEQNLNHDAMYWYRQDPGQGLRLIYYSQIVNDFQKGDIAEGYSVSREKKESFPLTVTSAQKNPTAFYLCASSPSEWDIGTEAFFGQGTRLTVV.

This clone occurred a few times. The V gene is TRBV10-2, the J gene TRBJ2-3; weak D call: TRBD1 (5 bases). CDR3 length: 13 amino acids. Germline assignment: CDR1 WSHSY and CDR2 SAAADI. Trimming stripped 4 bases from V and 5 bases from J, with 10 bases between. The DNA for the CDR3 is TGCGCCAGCAGTGTGGCAGGGAAAGATACGCAGTATTTT. This codes for CASSVAGKDTQYF.

The chain has TRBV6-5 and TRBJ2-2, with 7 positions matching TRBD1. The CDR3 runs to 13 residues. V lost 6 bases, J lost 4 bases, and 2 bases stayed unmatched. Germline V gene sequence: CDR1 MNHEY, CDR2 SVGAGI. In DNA, the CDR3 is TGTGCCAGCAGAAGACAGGGCACCGGGGAGCTGTTTTTT. This sequence encodes CASRRQGTGELFF.

The V gene is TRBV9, the J gene TRBJ2-6; the D gene is possibly TRBD1 (6 bases). V lost 4 bases, J lost 0 bases, and 17 bases lay in between. The CDR3 consists of 18 residues. Germline values: CDR1 SGDLS, CDR2 YYNGEE. CDR3 sequence: CASSPTGITSSGANVLTF. In DNA form, the CDR3 reads TGTGCCAGCAGCCCCACAGGGATAACTAGCTCTGGGGCCAACGTCCTGACTTTC.

The chain recombines TRBV10-3 with TRBJ2-3, with D uncertain. The germline gives CDR1 ENHRY, CDR2 SYGVKD. Trimming left V 3 bases short and J 0 bases short, with 10 bases between. The CDR3 is made up of 15 amino acids. The DNA for the CDR3 is TGTGCCATCAGTGATCCCCGCAGAAGCACAGATACGCAGTATTTT. Encoded protein: CAISDPRRSTDTQYF.

The rearrangement uses TRBV15 and TRBJ2-1; 11 nucleotides align to TRBD2. Germline V lookup: CDR1 LNHNV, CDR2 YYDKDF (reference sequence). Germline trimming cut 2 bases from V and 6 bases from J; bases unmatched to any gene: 6. The CDR3 extends over 16 amino acids. CDR3 nucleotides: TGTGCCACCAGCAGACATAGCGGGGGGGCGGTCAATGAGCAGTTCTTC. It yields the protein CATSRHSGGAVNEQFF.

This clone was detected a few times. The genes are TRBV5-1 and TRBJ1-1, with 9 nucleotides matching TRBD1. Germline assignment: CDR1 SGHRS and CDR2 YFSETQ. Trimming at V came to 3 bases and at J to 1 base, leaving 7 bases not matched to a gene. This CDR3 is 16 amino acids long. This CDR3 reads CASSSYTDRGNTEAFF. The CDR3 DNA follows: TGCGCCAGCAGCTCATATACGGACAGGGGGAACACTGAAGCTTTCTTT.

This clone was seen a handful of times. The CDR3 DNA reads TGCGCCAGCAGTGGACTAGCGGGACTGAATGAGCAGTTCTTC. Its protein product is CASSGLAGLNEQFF. The V and J genes are TRBV10-1 and TRBJ2-1; 11 bases are shared with TRBD2. V shed 4 bases, J shed 7 bases, and the junction held 3 bases outside the gene matches. Per germline, CDR1 WNHNN and CDR2 SYGVQD (reference sequence). This CDR3 has 14 amino acids.

The V call is TRBV15, the J call TRBJ2-5, with D perhaps TRBD2 (5 bases). The CDR3 covers 12 residues. V lost 0 bases to trimming and J lost 11 bases, with 10 bases between them. Germline V gene data show CDR1 as LNHNV and CDR2 as YYDKDF (reference sequence). This chain's CDR3 is CATSRDAWEQYF. DNA of the CDR3: TGTGCCACCAGCAGAGATGCATGGGAGCAGTACTTC.

V and J are TRBV7-9 and TRBJ1-6; TRBD1 might be the D (5 bases). The CDR3 length is 13 residues. CDR1 is SEHNR, CDR2 FQNEAQ, per germline (reference sequence). V lost 0 bases to trimming and J lost 8 bases, with 5 bases between them. CDR3 residues: CASSLAQDSPLHF. In DNA, the CDR3 is TGTGCCAGCAGCTTAGCACAGGATTCACCCCTCCACTTT.

The J gene is TRBJ2-2, the V gene TRBV12-5, with 8 bases matching TRBD1. CDR3 length: 14 residues. CDR1 and CDR2 (germline): LGHNT, FRNRAP. V shed 3 bases and J 3 bases; nucleotides not matched to a gene: 0. The CDR3 nucleotides are TGTGCTAGTGGTTTCAGGGGGCACACCGGGGAGCTGTTTTTT. The encoded protein is CASGFRGHTGELFF.

This clone occurred a few times. CDR3 sequence reads: CASSIDEGGGGMNTEAFF. CDR3 in DNA: TGTGCCAGTAGTATAGATGAGGGGGGAGGGGGAATGAACACTGAAGCTTTCTTT. The chain joins TRBV19 to TRBJ1-1; TRBD1 might be the D (6 bases). The V and J ends lost 0 bases and 0 bases respectively, with 17 bases between them. Germline V lookup: CDR1 LNHDA, CDR2 SQIVND (reference sequence). The length of the CDR3 is 18 residues.

The sample holds a few counts of this clone. This chain uses TRBV5-4 with TRBJ2-2; possibly TRBD1 for D (8 bases). V was pared by 0 bases and J by 4 bases, with 10 bases between. This CDR3 is built from 15 residues. CDR1 is SGHNT, CDR2 YYREEE, per germline (reference sequence). The CDR3 nucleotides are TGTGCCAGCAGCTTGGACAGGGGGGGCACCGGGGAGCTGTTTTTT. Its protein product is CASSLDRGGTGELFF.

This sequence joins TRBV19 and TRBJ2-7; TRBD1 matches 9 bases. This CDR3 is 17 amino acids long. V dropped 3 bases and J dropped 5; count of bases not matched to a gene: 14. Germline lookup yields CDR1 LNHDA and CDR2 SQIVND (reference sequence). CDR3 sequence reads: CASSIRLGQGRNDEQYF. Here the CDR3 DNA reads TGTGCCAGTAGTATCAGATTGGGACAGGGTCGTAACGACGAGCAGTACTTC. The full variable domain, with the rest looked up from reference TRBV19 and TRBJ2-7, is DGGITQSPKYLFRKEGQNVTLSCEQNLNHDAMYWYRQDPGQGLRLIYYSQIVNDFQKGDIAEGYSVSREKKESFPLTVTSAQKNPTAFYLCASSIRLGQGRNDEQYFGPGTRLTVT.

J is TRBJ2-2 and V is TRBV18; D ambiguous. The CDR3 sequence is 14 residues long. V shed 5 bases and J shed 3 bases, with 10 bases lying between them. Germline V CDR1 and CDR2: KGHSH, LQKENI. CDR3 nucleotides: TGTGCCAGCTCATCCACCCGAGACACCGGGGAGCTGTTTTTT. It encodes CASSSTRDTGELFF.

V usage is TRBV7-8 and J usage is TRBJ1-1, with D hard to call. Looked up from germline, CDR1 is SGHVS and CDR2 is FQNEAQ. Trimming pared 0 bases from V and 7 bases from J, leaving 15 bases between. CDR3 size: 15 residues. CDR3 residues: CASSLAQGRLGEAFF. The CDR3, as DNA: TGTGCCAGCAGCTTAGCCCAAGGGAGATTAGGTGAAGCTTTCTTT.

This clone was seen more than once but under ten times. The CDR3: CSARQNTEAFF. As DNA, the CDR3 is TGCAGTGCTAGACAAAACACTGAAGCTTTCTTT. The V call is TRBV20-1, the J call TRBJ1-1, with D unresolved. The germline V gene has CDR1 DFQATT and CDR2 SNEGSKA (reference sequence). Trimming removed 2 bases from V and 2 bases from J, with 3 bases in between. This CDR3 contains 11 residues.

In DNA form, the CDR3 reads TGTGCCTCTAAATGGACAGGGTTGACTCAGCCCCAGCATTTT. It codes for CASKWTGLTQPQHF. The chain combines TRBV19 with TRBJ1-5; 8 bases are a match to TRBD1. Trimming took 11 bases from V and 6 from J; bases not matched to a gene: 12. Germline V gene data show CDR1 as LNHDA and CDR2 as SQIVND (reference sequence). This CDR3 has 14 residues.

This chain connects TRBV5-6 to TRBJ1-2, with D perhaps TRBD1 (6 bases). This CDR3 is 13 amino acids long. With 1 base removed from V and 7 bases from J, the gap between germline ends came to 11 bases. Germline V CDR1 and CDR2: SGHDT, YYEEEE. The CDR3 is CASSLIQGFGYTF. The CDR3, as DNA: TGTGCCAGCAGCTTGATACAGGGATTTGGCTACACCTTC.

The chain has TRBV6-6 and TRBJ1-5; D ambiguous. The CDR3 contains 16 residues. Between the trimmed V and J ends, which lost 5 bases and 2 bases, there was a span of 16 bases. CDR1 MNHNY and CDR2 SVGAGI come from the germline V gene (reference sequence). The CDR3 DNA reads TGTGCCAGCAGTACCGCCTCGGTCGGGGGCAATCAGCCCCAGCATTTT. Its protein product is CASSTASVGGNQPQHF.

The chain employs TRBV10-3 and TRBJ1-4, with D tentatively TRBD1 (5 bases). V lost 4 bases, J lost 0 bases, and 6 bases lay in between. Germline V CDR1 and CDR2: ENHRY, SYGVKD. The CDR3 is made up of 14 amino acids. The DNA for the CDR3 is TGTGCCATCAGTGGGGGGGCAACTAATGAAAAACTGTTTTTT. Translation: CAISGGATNEKLFF.

In this sample, this clone turned up a few times. The chain joins TRBV28 to TRBJ1-4; D not certain. The germline V gene encodes CDR1 MDHEN and CDR2 SYDVKM. V was pared by 6 bases and J by 3 bases, with 14 bases between. The CDR3 extends over 15 amino acids. The CDR3 is CASSINRDPNEKLFF. The CDR3 region has the DNA TGTGCCAGCAGCATAAACCGAGATCCTAATGAAAAACTGTTTTTT.